The entry below describes one TCR beta chain. Its antigen is undetermined. This entry is derived from a study of T cell responses to AZD1222 COVID-19 vaccine. Using immunoSEQ multiplex PCR, the repertoire was profiled, and TCRdb retains in-frame clones only, with some absent. Altogether 50,000 to 60,000 clones are present, approximately 80% being singletons, with the ten largest covering roughly 4.9%. Findings of the study overall: There were vaccine-associated CD4 TCRs across spike, dominant at 160-218 and 743-854. Mostly white British, mostly female donors; authors suggested clonal diversity may be underestimated.

V trimming: 4 bases; J trimming: 4 bases; junction bases outside the gene matches: 6. The CDR3 has 15 residues. Per the germline V gene, CDR1 is SGHVS and CDR2 is FQNEAQ. The V gene is TRBV7-8, the J gene TRBJ1-5; 8 bases match TRBD1. The source material was peripheral blood, sampled 28 days after the second AZD1222 dose. This clonotype was obtained from an adult who received the AZD1222 COVID-19 vaccine. As DNA, the CDR3 is TGTGCCAGCAGCTCCGGACAGGGTAGAAATCAGCCCCAGCATTTT. Translating it yields CASSSGQGRNQPQHF. The variable domain in full, completed from reference TRBV7-8 and TRBJ1-5, reads GAGVSQSPRYKVAKRGQDVALRCDPISGHVSLFWYQQALGQGPEFLTYFQNEAQLDKSGLPSDRFFAERPEGSVSTLKIQRTQQEDSAVYLCASSSGQGRNQPQHFGDGTRLSIL.